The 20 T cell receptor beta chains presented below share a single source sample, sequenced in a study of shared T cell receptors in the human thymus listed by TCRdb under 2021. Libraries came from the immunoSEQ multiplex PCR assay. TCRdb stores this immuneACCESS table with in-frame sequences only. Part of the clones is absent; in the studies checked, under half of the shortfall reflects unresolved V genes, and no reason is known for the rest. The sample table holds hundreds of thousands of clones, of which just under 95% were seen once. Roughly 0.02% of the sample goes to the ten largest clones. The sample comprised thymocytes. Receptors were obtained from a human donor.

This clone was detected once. Written as DNA, the CDR3 is TGTGCCAGCAGCCAAGATAAGGGTCCCCGGGGCTACAATGAGCAGTTCTTC. Encoded protein: CASSQDKGPRGYNEQFF. The V call is TRBV4-2, the J call TRBJ2-1, with D perhaps TRBD2 (5 bases). Germline V gene data show CDR1 as LGHNA and CDR2 as YNFKEQ. Between the trimmed V and J ends, which lost 0 bases and 3 bases, there was a span of 15 bases. This CDR3 comprises 17 residues.

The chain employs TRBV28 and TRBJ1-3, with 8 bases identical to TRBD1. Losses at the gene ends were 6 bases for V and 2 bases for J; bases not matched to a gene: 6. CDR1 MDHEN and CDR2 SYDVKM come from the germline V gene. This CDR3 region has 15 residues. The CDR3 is CASRHQGAPGNTIYF. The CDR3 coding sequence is TGTGCCAGCAGACATCAGGGGGCGCCTGGAAACACCATATATTTT.

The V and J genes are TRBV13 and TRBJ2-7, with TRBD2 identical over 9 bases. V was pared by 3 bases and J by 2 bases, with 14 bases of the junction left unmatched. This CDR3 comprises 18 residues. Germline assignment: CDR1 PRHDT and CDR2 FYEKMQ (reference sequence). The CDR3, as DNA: TGTGCCAGCAGCTTTAAGAGTAGCGGGAGCATCTTACCCTACGAGCAGTACTTC. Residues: CASSFKSSGSILPYEQYF.

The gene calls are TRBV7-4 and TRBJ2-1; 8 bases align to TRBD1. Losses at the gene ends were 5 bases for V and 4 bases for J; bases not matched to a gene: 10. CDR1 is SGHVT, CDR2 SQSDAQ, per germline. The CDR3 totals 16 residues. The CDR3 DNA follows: TGTGCCAGCAGCCCCCCCCCGGGACAGGTTTACAATGAGCAGTTCTTC. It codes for CASSPPPGQVYNEQFF.

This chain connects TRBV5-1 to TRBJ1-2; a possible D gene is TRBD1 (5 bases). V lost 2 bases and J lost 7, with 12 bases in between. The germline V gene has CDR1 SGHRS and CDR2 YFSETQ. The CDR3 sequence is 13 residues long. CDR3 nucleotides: TGCGCCAGCAGCTTACAGGCTAGATGTGGCTACACCTTC. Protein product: CASSLQARCGYTF.

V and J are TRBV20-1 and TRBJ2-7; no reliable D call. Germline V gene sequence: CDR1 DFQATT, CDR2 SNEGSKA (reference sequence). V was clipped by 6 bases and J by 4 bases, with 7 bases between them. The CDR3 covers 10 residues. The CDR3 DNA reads TGCAGTGCCCACGGGTACGAGCAGTACTTC. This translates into CSAHGYEQYF.

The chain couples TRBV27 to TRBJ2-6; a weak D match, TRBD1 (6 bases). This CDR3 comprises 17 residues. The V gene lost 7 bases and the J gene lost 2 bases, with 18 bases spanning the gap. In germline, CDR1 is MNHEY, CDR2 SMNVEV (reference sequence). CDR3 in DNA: TGTGCCAGCAAAACTGGGGGCGGTCCGACTGGGGCCAACGTCCTGACTTTC. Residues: CASKTGGGPTGANVLTF.

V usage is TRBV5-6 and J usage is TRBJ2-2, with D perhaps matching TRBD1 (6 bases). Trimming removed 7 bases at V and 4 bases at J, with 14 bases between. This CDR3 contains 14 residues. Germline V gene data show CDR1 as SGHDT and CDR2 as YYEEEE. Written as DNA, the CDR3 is TGTGCCAGCTGTGGGGGCGGTGGCACCGGGGAGCTGTTTTTT. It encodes CASCGGGGTGELFF.

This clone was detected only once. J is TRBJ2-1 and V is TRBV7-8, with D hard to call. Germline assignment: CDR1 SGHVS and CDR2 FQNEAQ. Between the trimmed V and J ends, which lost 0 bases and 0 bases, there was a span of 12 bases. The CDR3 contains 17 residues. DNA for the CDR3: TGTGCCAGCAGCTTAGCGTCTGGAGCTCCCTCCTACAATGAGCAGTTCTTC. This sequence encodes CASSLASGAPSYNEQFF. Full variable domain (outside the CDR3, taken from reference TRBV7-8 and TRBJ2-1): GAGVSQSPRYKVAKRGQDVALRCDPISGHVSLFWYQQALGQGPEFLTYFQNEAQLDKSGLPSDRFFAERPEGSVSTLKIQRTQQEDSAVYLCASSLASGAPSYNEQFFGPGTRLTVL.

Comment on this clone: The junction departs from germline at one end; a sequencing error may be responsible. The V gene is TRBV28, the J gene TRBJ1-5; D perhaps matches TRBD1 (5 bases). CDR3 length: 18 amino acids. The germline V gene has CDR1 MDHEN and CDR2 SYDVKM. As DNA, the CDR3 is TGTGCCAGCAGGTTATCCCGGGAGGGGCCCCATAGCAATCAGCCCCAGCATTTT. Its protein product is CASRLSREGPHSNQPQHF.

This CDR3 reads CASSPDTGYEQYF. CDR3 nucleotides: TGTGCCAGCAGCCCCGACACAGGGTACGAGCAGTACTTC. The chain employs TRBV7-3 and TRBJ2-7; D is perhaps TRBD1 (6 bases). CDR3 length: 13 amino acids. V lost 5 bases to trimming and J lost 4 bases, with 12 bases between them. Germline loops: CDR1 SGHTA, CDR2 FQGTGA.

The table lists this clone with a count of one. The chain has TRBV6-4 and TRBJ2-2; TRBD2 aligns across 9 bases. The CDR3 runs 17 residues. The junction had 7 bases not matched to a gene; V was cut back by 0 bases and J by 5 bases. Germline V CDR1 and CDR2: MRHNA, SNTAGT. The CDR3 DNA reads TGTGCCAGCAGTGACTCGGTGCGGGAGGGCCGTACCGGGGAGCTGTTTTTT. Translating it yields CASSDSVREGRTGELFF.

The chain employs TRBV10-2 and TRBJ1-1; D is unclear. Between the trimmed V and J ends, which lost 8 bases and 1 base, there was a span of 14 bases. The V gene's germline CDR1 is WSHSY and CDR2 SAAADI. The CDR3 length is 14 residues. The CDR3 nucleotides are TGCGCCAGCTTCTCGACGGCAGGGAACACTGAAGCTTTCTTT. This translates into CASFSTAGNTEAFF.

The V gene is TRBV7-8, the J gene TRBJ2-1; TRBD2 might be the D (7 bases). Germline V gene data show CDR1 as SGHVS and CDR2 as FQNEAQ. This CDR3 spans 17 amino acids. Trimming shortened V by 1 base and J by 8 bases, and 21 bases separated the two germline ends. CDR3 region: CASSLVGWGGPHDEQFF. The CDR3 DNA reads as TGTGCCAGCAGCTTAGTGGGGTGGGGGGGGCCCCACGATGAGCAGTTCTTC.

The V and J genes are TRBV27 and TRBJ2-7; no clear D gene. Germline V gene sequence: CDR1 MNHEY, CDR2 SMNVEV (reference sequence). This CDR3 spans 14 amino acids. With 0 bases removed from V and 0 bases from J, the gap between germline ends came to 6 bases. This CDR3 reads CASSLSESSYEQYF. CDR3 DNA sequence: TGTGCCAGCAGTTTATCTGAAAGCTCCTACGAGCAGTACTTC.

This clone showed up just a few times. This CDR3 is CASRGQNEQYF. The CDR3 region has the DNA TGTGCCAGCAGAGGGCAGAACGAGCAGTACTTC. V usage is TRBV25-1 and J usage is TRBJ2-7; no clear D. Germline values: CDR1 MGHDK, CDR2 SYGVNS. The CDR3 has 11 amino acids. Trimming shortened V by 6 bases and J by 5 bases, and 8 bases separated the two germline ends.

In nucleotides, the CDR3 is TGTGCCAGCAGTGTCCCCGGGACTAGCGGTCCTAGCTCCTACGAGCAGTACTTC. It is translated as CASSVPGTSGPSSYEQYF. The rearrangement uses TRBV6-1 and TRBJ2-7, with 11 bases lining up with TRBD2. The germline V gene encodes CDR1 MNHNS and CDR2 SASEGT. This CDR3 has 18 amino acids. V shed 4 bases and J 0 bases; nucleotides not matched to a gene: 11.

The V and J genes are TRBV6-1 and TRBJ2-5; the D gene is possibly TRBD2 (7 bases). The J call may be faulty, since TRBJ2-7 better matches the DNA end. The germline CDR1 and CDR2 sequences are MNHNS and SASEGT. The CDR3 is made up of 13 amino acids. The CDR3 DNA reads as TGTGCCAGCAGTGAAATGGGGGGGGCCGAGCAGTACTTC. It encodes CASSEMGGAEQYF.

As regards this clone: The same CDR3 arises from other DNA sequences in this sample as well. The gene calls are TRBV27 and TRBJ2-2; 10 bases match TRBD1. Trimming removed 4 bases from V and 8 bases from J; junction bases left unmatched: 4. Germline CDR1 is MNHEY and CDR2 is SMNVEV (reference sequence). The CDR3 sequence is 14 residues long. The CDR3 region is CASSSGTGAGELFF. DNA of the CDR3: TGTGCCAGCAGTTCCGGGACAGGGGCTGGGGAGCTGTTTTTT.

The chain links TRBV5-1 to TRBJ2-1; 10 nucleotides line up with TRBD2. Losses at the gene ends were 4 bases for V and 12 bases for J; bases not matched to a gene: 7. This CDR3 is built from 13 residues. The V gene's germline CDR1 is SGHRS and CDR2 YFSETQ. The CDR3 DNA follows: TGCGCCAGCAGCACGGGACTAGCGAAAAGGCAGTTCTTC. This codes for CASSTGLAKRQFF. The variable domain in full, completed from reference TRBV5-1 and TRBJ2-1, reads KAGVTQTPRYLIKTRGQQVTLSCSPISGHRSVSWYQQTPGQGLQFLFEYFSETQRNKGNFPGRFSGRQFSNSRSEMNVSTLELGDSALYLCASSTGLAKRQFFGPGTRLTVL.